These T cell receptor beta chains were read from a single sample in a study of blood T cell repertoires in COVID-19. Libraries were prepared by immunoSEQ multiplex PCR; TCRdb keeps only in-frame clonotypes and omits some of them. Of 150,000 to 200,000 clones in the sample, 79% were seen once. The specimen was peripheral blood. The receptors were gathered from a man in his sixties with active or convalescent COVID-19. Each CDR3 is given with its conserved first and last residue. Each record gives: D gene, clone size, CDR3 length, J gene, V gene, CDR3 DNA, CDR3 protein. D genes are given only for firm matches. Size values are once, few and many counts, or a class for expanded clones, and some rows have none.

d_call: TRBD1; clone_size: -; cdr3_length: 14; j_call: TRBJ1-2; v_call: TRBV5-4; cdr3_nt: TGTGCCAGCAGCTCGGGACAGGGGATCGGTGGCTACACCTTC; cdr3_aa: CASSSGQGIGGYTF
d_call: -; clone_size: -; cdr3_length: 14; j_call: TRBJ1-1; v_call: TRBV5-5; cdr3_nt: TGTGCCAGCAGCTTGGCTGCAGGGATCACTGAAGCTTTCTTT; cdr3_aa: CASSLAAGITEAFF
d_call: -; clone_size: -; cdr3_length: 16; j_call: TRBJ1-6; v_call: TRBV19; cdr3_nt: TGTGCCAGTAGTATAGTGGGGGCACCGGGAAATTCACCCCTCCACTTT; cdr3_aa: CASSIVGAPGNSPLHF
d_call: -; clone_size: -; cdr3_length: 12; j_call: TRBJ2-7; v_call: TRBV30; cdr3_nt: TGTGCCGGGCGGGACAGCTCCTACGAGCAGTACTTC; cdr3_aa: CAGRDSSYEQYF
d_call: -; clone_size: few; cdr3_length: 13; j_call: TRBJ1-2; v_call: TRBV5-5; cdr3_nt: TGTGCCAGCAGCTTGGTCGGAGACTATGGCTACACCTTC; cdr3_aa: CASSLVGDYGYTF
d_call: TRBD1; clone_size: -; cdr3_length: 13; j_call: TRBJ1-5; v_call: TRBV12-3/TRBV12-4; cdr3_nt: TGTGCCAGCAGTTGGACAGGGGATCAGCCCCAGCATTTT; cdr3_aa: CASSWTGDQPQHF
d_call: TRBD2; clone_size: -; cdr3_length: 15; j_call: TRBJ2-1; v_call: TRBV13; cdr3_nt: TGTGCCAGCAGCGCAGCTAGCGGAGGCTACAATGAGCAGTTCTTC; cdr3_aa: CASSAASGGYNEQFF
d_call: TRBD2; clone_size: -; cdr3_length: 16; j_call: TRBJ2-3; v_call: TRBV11-2; cdr3_nt: TGTGCCAGCAGCTTAGTCCGAGCGGGAGGTCCAGATACGCAGTATTTT; cdr3_aa: CASSLVRAGGPDTQYF
d_call: -; clone_size: -; cdr3_length: 13; j_call: TRBJ2-7; v_call: TRBV7-2; cdr3_nt: TGCGCCAGCAGCTTAGCGAGCCCCTACGAGCAGTACTTC; cdr3_aa: CASSLASPYEQYF
d_call: TRBD1; clone_size: once; cdr3_length: 13; j_call: TRBJ2-7; v_call: TRBV24-1; cdr3_nt: TGTGCCACCAGGCAGGGGGCAACCTACGAGCAGTACTTC; cdr3_aa: CATRQGATYEQYF
d_call: TRBD1; clone_size: -; cdr3_length: 17; j_call: TRBJ1-5; v_call: TRBV28; cdr3_nt: TGTGCCAGCAGTGAAAACAGGGGTGGTTTGGGCAATCAGCCCCAGCATTTT; cdr3_aa: CASSENRGGLGNQPQHF
d_call: TRBD2; clone_size: -; cdr3_length: 15; j_call: TRBJ2-7; v_call: TRBV7-2; cdr3_nt: TGTGCCAGCAGCTTAGAAGCGGGGTTAACCTACGAGCAGTACTTC; cdr3_aa: CASSLEAGLTYEQYF
d_call: TRBD1; clone_size: -; cdr3_length: 16; j_call: TRBJ2-1; v_call: TRBV7-2; cdr3_nt: TGTGCCAGCAGCCCCCCGGGACAGGGTATTTACAATGAGCAGTTCTTC; cdr3_aa: CASSPPGQGIYNEQFF
d_call: TRBD2; clone_size: -; cdr3_length: 16; j_call: TRBJ2-1; v_call: TRBV6-4; cdr3_nt: TGTGCCAGCAGTGAGTTAAGCGGGAGCGGAGGCAATGAGCAGTTCTTC; cdr3_aa: CASSELSGSGGNEQFF
d_call: TRBD2; clone_size: -; cdr3_length: 16; j_call: TRBJ2-1; v_call: TRBV5-1; cdr3_nt: TGCGCCAGCAGCTCCCAACCGGGACTAGCGGACAATGAGCAGTTCTTC; cdr3_aa: CASSSQPGLADNEQFF
d_call: -; clone_size: -; cdr3_length: 14; j_call: TRBJ1-1; v_call: TRBV5-1; cdr3_nt: TGCGCCAGCAGCTTGTACAGGGCAAACACTGAAGCTTTCTTT; cdr3_aa: CASSLYRANTEAFF
d_call: TRBD2; clone_size: -; cdr3_length: 17; j_call: TRBJ2-3; v_call: TRBV7-7; cdr3_nt: TGTGCCAGCAGCTCCCGGACTAGCGGAGGCCCTCGAGGATCGCAGTATTTT; cdr3_aa: CASSSRTSGGPRGSQYF
d_call: TRBD2; clone_size: -; cdr3_length: 15; j_call: TRBJ2-1; v_call: TRBV3-1/TRBV3-2; cdr3_nt: TGTGCCAGCAGCCAACAAGCGGGATCCTACAATGAGCAGTTCTTC; cdr3_aa: CASSQQAGSYNEQFF
d_call: -; clone_size: -; cdr3_length: 14; j_call: TRBJ2-5; v_call: TRBV12-5; cdr3_nt: TGTGCTAGTGGTTCCCAGGGGCCTGGGGGGACCCAGTACTTC; cdr3_aa: CASGSQGPGGTQYF
d_call: -; clone_size: -; cdr3_length: 15; j_call: TRBJ2-3; v_call: TRBV6-6; cdr3_nt: TGTGCCAGCAGTTACTGGGGCAGGCCCACAGATACGCAGTATTTT; cdr3_aa: CASSYWGRPTDTQYF
d_call: TRBD1; clone_size: -; cdr3_length: 13; j_call: TRBJ2-7; v_call: TRBV29-1; cdr3_nt: TGCAGCGTCCGGACAGGGGGCCTGGACGAGCAGTACTTC; cdr3_aa: CSVRTGGLDEQYF
d_call: -; clone_size: -; cdr3_length: 17; j_call: TRBJ2-3; v_call: TRBV4-3; cdr3_nt: TGCGCCAGCAGCCAAGCTGGCTGGTCACCCCTCCCAGATACGCAGTATTTT; cdr3_aa: CASSQAGWSPLPDTQYF
d_call: TRBD2; clone_size: -; cdr3_length: 16; j_call: TRBJ2-3; v_call: TRBV7-2; cdr3_nt: TGTGCCAGCAGCCCTGGACTAGCGGCTCCCACAGATACGCAGTATTTT; cdr3_aa: CASSPGLAAPTDTQYF
d_call: TRBD1; clone_size: once; cdr3_length: 14; j_call: TRBJ1-1; v_call: TRBV7-3; cdr3_nt: TGTGCCAGCAAGAGGGACAGGGGGAACACTGAAGCTTTCTTT; cdr3_aa: CASKRDRGNTEAFF
d_call: TRBD1; clone_size: few; cdr3_length: 14; j_call: TRBJ2-1; v_call: TRBV3-1/TRBV3-2; cdr3_nt: TGTGCCAGCAGCCAAGCGAGGGGGCGCGTTGAGCAGTTCTTC; cdr3_aa: CASSQARGRVEQFF
d_call: -; clone_size: -; cdr3_length: 14; j_call: TRBJ1-1; v_call: TRBV11-2; cdr3_nt: TGTGCCAGCACCCAGGGTGGGATGAACACTGAAGCTTTCTTT; cdr3_aa: CASTQGGMNTEAFF
d_call: -; clone_size: -; cdr3_length: 14; j_call: TRBJ2-5; v_call: TRBV7-6; cdr3_nt: TGTGCCAGCAGCCAAGGAGGCACGAAAGAGACCCAGTACTTC; cdr3_aa: CASSQGGTKETQYF
d_call: -; clone_size: -; cdr3_length: 14; j_call: TRBJ1-1; v_call: TRBV9; cdr3_nt: TGTGCCAGCAGCGTGGGAGGAGCGAACACTGAAGCTTTCTTT; cdr3_aa: CASSVGGANTEAFF
d_call: TRBD2; clone_size: -; cdr3_length: 18; j_call: TRBJ2-3; v_call: TRBV11-3; cdr3_nt: TGTGCCAGCAGCTTAGGCGGACTAGCGGGAGATTCCACAGATACGCAGTATTTT; cdr3_aa: CASSLGGLAGDSTDTQYF
d_call: TRBD2; clone_size: -; cdr3_length: 15; j_call: TRBJ2-7; v_call: TRBV18; cdr3_nt: TGTGCCAGCTCACCACCGGGACTAGCGAGAAACGAGCAGTACTTC; cdr3_aa: CASSPPGLARNEQYF
d_call: TRBD1; clone_size: -; cdr3_length: 19; j_call: TRBJ2-6; v_call: TRBV5-1; cdr3_nt: TGCGCCAGCAGCATACCCGGGACAGGGGGTACCTCTGGGGCCAACGTCCTGACTTTC; cdr3_aa: CASSIPGTGGTSGANVLTF
d_call: TRBD1; clone_size: -; cdr3_length: 12; j_call: TRBJ2-7; v_call: TRBV13; cdr3_nt: TGTGCCAGCGAGGGGGCGCCTAACGAGCAGTACTTC; cdr3_aa: CASEGAPNEQYF
d_call: -; clone_size: once; cdr3_length: 12; j_call: TRBJ2-1; v_call: TRBV12-3/TRBV12-4; cdr3_nt: TGTGCCAGCAGTTCGTTTTATGATGAGCAGTTCTTC; cdr3_aa: CASSSFYDEQFF
d_call: -; clone_size: -; cdr3_length: 17; j_call: TRBJ1-2; v_call: TRBV28; cdr3_nt: TGTGCCAGCAGTTCTTCCGCCGGGGGGATCTCTAACTATGGCTACACCTTC; cdr3_aa: CASSSSAGGISNYGYTF
d_call: -; clone_size: -; cdr3_length: 16; j_call: TRBJ2-1; v_call: TRBV5-6; cdr3_nt: TGTGCCAGCAGCCTCTCCTCATTAGCGCTCTACAATGAGCAGTTCTTC; cdr3_aa: CASSLSSLALYNEQFF
d_call: TRBD1; clone_size: few; cdr3_length: 13; j_call: TRBJ2-7; v_call: TRBV6-2/TRBV6-3; cdr3_nt: TGTGCCAGCAGCCGGACAGGGGTAGGTGAGCAGTACTTC; cdr3_aa: CASSRTGVGEQYF
d_call: -; clone_size: once; cdr3_length: 13; j_call: TRBJ2-1; v_call: TRBV7-3; cdr3_nt: TGTGCCAGCAGCTTAGGGGGGATCGATGAGCAGTTCTTC; cdr3_aa: CASSLGGIDEQFF
d_call: TRBD2; clone_size: -; cdr3_length: 15; j_call: TRBJ2-2; v_call: TRBV28; cdr3_nt: TGTGCCAGCAGTTTGGCGGGGAGGGTCGGCGGGGAGCTGTTTTTT; cdr3_aa: CASSLAGRVGGELFF
d_call: -; clone_size: -; cdr3_length: 14; j_call: TRBJ1-3; v_call: TRBV28; cdr3_nt: TGTGCCAGCAGCCCTAAGGGGGCTGGAAACACCATATATTTT; cdr3_aa: CASSPKGAGNTIYF
d_call: TRBD1; clone_size: few; cdr3_length: 14; j_call: TRBJ1-2; v_call: TRBV27; cdr3_nt: TGTGCCAGCAACTCCCTGACAGGGAACTATGGCTACACCTTC; cdr3_aa: CASNSLTGNYGYTF
d_call: -; clone_size: -; cdr3_length: 15; j_call: TRBJ1-6; v_call: TRBV5-1; cdr3_nt: TGCGCCAGCAGCTTGGCCTCCTCCTATAATTCACCCCTCCACTTT; cdr3_aa: CASSLASSYNSPLHF
d_call: -; clone_size: -; cdr3_length: 12; j_call: TRBJ1-3; v_call: TRBV29-1; cdr3_nt: TGCAGCGTTGTGACTTCTGGAAACACCATATATTTT; cdr3_aa: CSVVTSGNTIYF
d_call: -; clone_size: -; cdr3_length: 14; j_call: TRBJ2-1; v_call: TRBV5-1; cdr3_nt: TGCGCCAGCAGCTCCCAGGGTCTGGGGAATGAGCAGTTCTTC; cdr3_aa: CASSSQGLGNEQFF